Below are 9 T cell receptor beta chains sequenced from a single sample in a study of T cell responses to AZD1222 COVID-19 vaccine. Sequencing was performed with immunoSEQ multiplex PCR; in TCRdb, only in-frame clones are kept and a portion is missing. The profile covers 85,000 to 95,000 clones, with roughly 89% appearing a single time and about 8.4% taken by the ten largest. The sample consisted of peripheral blood, taken on day 0 of AZD1222 vaccination. The receptors here all came from an adult in good health.

The rearrangement uses TRBV10-3 and TRBJ2-1; 9 bases map to TRBD2. V lost 4 bases, J lost 9 bases, and 7 bases stayed unmatched. CDR3 size: 14 residues. Per the germline V gene, CDR1 is ENHRY and CDR2 is SYGVKD. DNA of the CDR3: TGTGCCATCAGTGTTAGACTAGCGGATGGTGAGCAGTTCTTC. Translated: CAISVRLADGEQFF.

V is TRBV24-1 and J is TRBJ2-1, with D possibly TRBD2 on 7 matching bases. Per the germline V gene, CDR1 is KGHDR and CDR2 is SFDVKD. The ends were cut back, 9 bases at V and 4 bases at J, with 18 bases in the middle. The CDR3 extends over 15 amino acids. This chain's CDR3 is CATASRGASYNEQFF. The CDR3, as DNA: TGTGCCACCGCATCCCGGGGGGCCTCATACAATGAGCAGTTCTTC.

This chain joins TRBV14 and TRBJ2-6; 7 bases fit TRBD1. Per germline, CDR1 SGHDN and CDR2 FVKESK. V trimming: 1 base; J trimming: 0 bases; junction bases outside the gene matches: 3. The CDR3 spans 17 residues. The CDR3: CASSQVGQLSGANVLTF. The CDR3 DNA follows: TGTGCCAGCAGCCAAGTGGGACAGCTCTCTGGGGCCAACGTCCTGACTTTC.

The CDR3 region has the DNA TGTGCCAGCAGTGAAAGCGACAGGTCGCTGGGAGGCTACACCTTC. Translation: CASSESDRSLGGYTF. This chain uses TRBV2 with TRBJ1-2, with TRBD1 as a possible D gene (6 bases). The CDR3 is 15 residues long. Looked up from germline, CDR1 is SNHLY and CDR2 is FYNNEI. With 2 bases removed from V and 8 bases from J, the gap between germline ends came to 18 bases.

This chain joins TRBV6-5 and TRBJ1-4; D not resolved. Deletions cut 2 bases from V and 8 bases from J, with 12 bases between. CDR1 is MNHEY, CDR2 SVGAGI, per germline. This CDR3 contains 14 residues. The CDR3 region is CASSYMGDGEKLFF. CDR3 in DNA: TGTGCCAGCAGTTACATGGGTGATGGAGAAAAACTGTTTTTT.

The gene calls are TRBV4-1 and TRBJ1-1; TRBD1 matches at 11 bases. Trimming cost V 4 bases and J 1 base; bases outside gene matches: 5. CDR1 MGHRA and CDR2 YSYEKL come from the germline V gene. The CDR3 contains 16 residues. The CDR3, as DNA: TGCGCCAGCAGCCGAGGACAGGGGGCGACGAACACTGAAGCTTTCTTT. Translation gives CASSRGQGATNTEAFF.

For this clone: The junction departs from the called germline gene at one end, perhaps through a read error. V is TRBV9 and J is TRBJ2-7; TRBD1 agrees at 7 bases. CDR1 and CDR2 (germline): SGDLS, YYNGEE. This CDR3 contains 14 residues. The CDR3 nucleotides are TGTGCCAGCAGCCCGTACGACAGGGTCTACGGGCAGTACTTC. It codes for CASSPYDRVYGQYF.

The chain is built from TRBV6-4 and TRBJ2-2, with 7 bases lining up with TRBD2. Trimming cost V 11 bases and J 4 bases; bases outside gene matches: 10. The CDR3 covers 14 residues. CDR1 MRHNA and CDR2 SNTAGT come from the germline V gene. CDR3 in amino acids: CAASREAFTGELFF. In nucleotides, the CDR3 is TGTGCCGCGAGCCGGGAGGCGTTCACCGGGGAGCTGTTTTTT.

The V call is TRBV21-1, the J call TRBJ1-6. TRBV21-1 corresponds to a pseudogene. The CDR3 is 15 amino acids. CDR3 coding DNA: TGTGCCAGCAGATACCTGGGGGTCCATAATTCACCCCTCCACTTT. This gives the protein CASRYLGVHNSPLHF.